Shown below are 21 T cell receptor beta chains from a single sample sequenced in a study of response to subunit inactivated influenza vaccine. One entry per CDR3 protein, called by TCRdb with MiXCR from the RT-PCR reads. The sample contains more than 200,000 distinct CDR3 sequences, 10% to 15% of which appear only once. The sequencing used non-naive T cells sorted from PBMCs, collected approximately 15 days before vaccination. These receptors originate from a man aged 50 or older who received an inactivated influenza vaccine.

As for this clonotype: A much larger clone is a single base away; this may be a read error. Here the CDR3 omits its conserved ending phenylalanine or tryptophan, so a read error is the likely source. V and J are TRBV20-1 and TRBJ2-3, with a tentative D call TRBD2 (6 bases). Germline CDR1 reads DFQATT; CDR2 reads SNEGSKA (reference sequence). The ends were cut back, 0 bases at V and 1 base at J, with 11 bases in the middle. This CDR3 contains 15 residues. The DNA for the CDR3 is TGCAGTGCTAGAGATGGGAGGAGGGGCACAGATACGCAGTATTAT. As protein: CSARDGRRGTDTQYY.

This chain uses TRBV7-6 with TRBJ2-5; 12 positions agree with TRBD2. Germline loops: CDR1 SGHVS, CDR2 FNYEAQ. After removal of 5 bases from V and 8 bases from J, the junction contained 12 bases not matched to a gene. The CDR3 is 16 residues long. CDR3 protein: CASSELETSGRNTQYF. As DNA, the CDR3 is TGTGCCAGCAGCGAGCTCGAGACTAGCGGGAGAAATACCCAGTACTTC.

This clonotype was seen many times. This chain joins TRBV5-1 and TRBJ2-2; D perhaps matches TRBD2 (6 bases). Germline values: CDR1 SGHRS, CDR2 YFSETQ. The V gene lost 0 bases and the J gene lost 4 bases, with 13 bases spanning the gap. This CDR3 is built from 16 residues. The CDR3 region is CASSLAAGSATGELFF. The CDR3 DNA reads TGCGCCAGCAGCTTGGCGGCGGGGAGCGCCACCGGGGAGCTGTTTTTT.

The table lists this clonotype with many counts. This chain connects TRBV28 to TRBJ2-1; D gene ambiguous. CDR1 MDHEN and CDR2 SYDVKM come from the germline V gene. The germline V and J ends were trimmed by 7 bases and 4 bases, with 14 bases remaining between them. The CDR3 spans 14 residues. CDR3 DNA sequence: TGTGCCAGCAAGGCACTCTCCTTATACAATGAGCAGTTCTTC. As protein: CASKALSLYNEQFF.

The chain carries TRBV7-2 and TRBJ2-1, with TRBD2 matching 14 bases. V gave up 5 bases and J gave up 10 bases; unmatched junction bases: 10. CDR1 is SGHTA and CDR2 is FQGNSA in the germline V gene. CDR3 length: 16 residues. CDR3 coding DNA: TGTGCCAGCAGCACCCAGGGACTAGCGGGGGTTCGGGAGCAGTTCTTC. As protein: CASSTQGLAGVREQFF.

This clonotype was seen ten or more times. The gene calls are TRBV6-2 or TRBV6-3 and TRBJ2-7, with 10 positions matching TRBD1. This CDR3 comprises 16 residues. The ends lost 0 bases at V and 4 bases at J; junction bases unmatched: 6. In germline, CDR1 is MNHEY, CDR2 SVGEGT. DNA for the CDR3: TGTGCCAGCAGTTACTCGTTGACAGGGGGCGGGTACGAGCAGTACTTC. Protein product: CASSYSLTGGGYEQYF.

This clonotype has ten or more counts. The chain couples TRBV10-3 to TRBJ1-5, with 11 bases fitting TRBD1. J gave up 2 bases and V 0 bases, and 3 bases lay outside the gene matches. This CDR3 comprises 17 residues. Germline lookup yields CDR1 ENHRY and CDR2 SYGVKD. DNA for the CDR3: TGTGCCATCAGTGAGTCGCCGGGACAGGGGGGCAATCAGCCCCAGCATTTT. It yields the protein CAISESPGQGGNQPQHF.

The rearrangement uses TRBV20-1 and TRBJ2-7, with a weak D call TRBD2 (5 bases). The CDR3 spans 13 residues. V was clipped by 3 bases and J by 6 bases, with 15 bases between them. The V gene's germline CDR1 is DFQATT and CDR2 SNEGSKA (reference sequence). The CDR3 nucleotides are TGCAGTGCTAGTACCTCAAGCGGTGTCGAGCAGTACTTC. Amino acids: CSASTSSGVEQYF.

This clonotype has more than one count but fewer than ten. This chain joins TRBV14 and TRBJ2-3; 9 bases line up with TRBD1. J gave up 5 bases and V 1 base, and 4 bases lay outside the gene matches. The germline CDR1 and CDR2 sequences are SGHDN and FVKESK. The CDR3 is 15 residues long. The CDR3 coding sequence is TGTGCCAGCAGCCAAGGGGGACAGGGCGGAGATACGCAGTATTTT. Amino acids: CASSQGGQGGDTQYF.

The chain couples TRBV20-1 to TRBJ1-1; possibly TRBD1 for D (6 bases). From germline, CDR1 is DFQATT and CDR2 SNEGSKA (reference sequence). The CDR3 length is 15 residues. Trimming shortened V by 5 bases and J by 0 bases, and 16 bases separated the two germline ends. The DNA of the CDR3 is TGCAGTGCTTTGGTGGGGGCCCAAGTGAACACTGAAGCTTTCTTT. Its protein product is CSALVGAQVNTEAFF.

This clonotype was seen at least ten times. The J gene is TRBJ2-3, the V gene TRBV29-1; TRBD1 agrees at 10 bases. V trimming: 7 bases; J trimming: 2 bases; junction bases outside the gene matches: 0. This CDR3 region has 12 residues. CDR1 is SQVTM, CDR2 ANQGSEA, per germline. CDR3 DNA: TGCAGCGGACAGGGGGCCACAGATACGCAGTATTTT. Encoded protein: CSGQGATDTQYF.

This clonotype showed up many times. This chain links TRBV12-3 or TRBV12-4 with TRBJ1-2; no reliable D call. The V and J ends lost 5 bases and 4 bases respectively, with 8 bases between them. The length of the CDR3 is 12 residues. CDR3 in amino acids: CASSPDPYGYTF. The DNA of the CDR3 is TGTGCCAGCAGTCCGGATCCCTATGGCTACACCTTC.

J is TRBJ2-1 and V is TRBV4-1; 7 nucleotides align to TRBD2. The germline V gene has CDR1 MGHRA and CDR2 YSYEKL. CDR3 length equals 20 residues. The V and J ends lost 3 bases and 0 bases, in that order; junction bases with no gene match: 17. CDR3 DNA sequence: TGCGCCAGCAGCCAGCTGGGGCTAGCGGTGATCCCAAGCTCCTACAATGAGCAGTTCTTC. It encodes CASSQLGLAVIPSSYNEQFF.

This clonotype has just a few counts. The J gene is TRBJ1-2, the V gene TRBV29-1, with TRBD1 as a possible D gene (6 bases). V shed 4 bases and J shed 6 bases, with 18 bases lying between them. The CDR3 is 14 amino acids. Germline lookup yields CDR1 SQVTM and CDR2 ANQGSEA. The CDR3 loop reads CSVVGGGGLDGYTF. CDR3 nucleotide sequence: TGCAGCGTTGTTGGGGGCGGGGGGCTCGATGGCTACACCTTC.

In this sample, this clonotype turned up a few times. The chain uses TRBV11-2 and TRBJ2-7, with D hard to call. Trimming stripped 0 bases from V and 4 bases from J, with 16 bases between. This CDR3 has 16 residues. The germline V gene has CDR1 SGHAT and CDR2 FQNNGV. The CDR3 protein is CASSLERTPSPYEQYF. CDR3 bases: TGTGCCAGCAGCTTAGAACGTACACCCTCCCCTTACGAGCAGTACTTC.

This clonotype was detected only a few times. The rearrangement links TRBV10-3 to TRBJ2-7; TRBD2 aligns across 11 bases. Per the germline V gene, CDR1 is ENHRY and CDR2 is SYGVKD. CDR3 length: 14 residues. J was trimmed by 4 bases and V by 4 bases; bases with no gene match: 3. CDR3 bases: TGTGCCATCAGTGGATCTAGCGGGAGGTACGAGCAGTACTTC. Its translation is CAISGSSGRYEQYF.

This chain connects TRBV12-3 or TRBV12-4 to TRBJ1-2; no reliable D call. With 6 bases removed from V and 9 bases from J, the gap between germline ends came to 17 bases. This CDR3 spans 13 amino acids. The chain's CDR3 is CASSLRKGSSYTF. CDR3 nucleotides: TGTGCCAGCAGCCTACGGAAGGGATCGAGCTACACCTTC.

This clonotype was detected a few times. The rearrangement joins TRBV12-3 or TRBV12-4 to TRBJ1-2, with unresolved D. V was cut by 4 bases and J by 6 bases, with 12 bases left in between. CDR3 length equals 13 residues. CDR3 nucleotides: TGTGCCAGCAGTTACTCAGAGGGCGATGGCTACACCTTC. Translating it yields CASSYSEGDGYTF.

V gene TRBV6-1 combines with J gene TRBJ1-3; D not resolved. Germline loops: CDR1 MNHNS, CDR2 SASEGT. The CDR3 totals 13 residues. V was cut by 6 bases and J by 8 bases, with 14 bases left in between. CDR3 nucleotides: TGTGCCAGCAGACAAGCCAGCGGGGACACCATATATTTT. This sequence encodes CASRQASGDTIYF.

This chain links TRBV6-2 or TRBV6-3 with TRBJ1-5, with TRBD1 as a possible D gene (5 bases). The CDR3 has 14 amino acids. Germline CDR1 is MNHEY and CDR2 is SVGEGT. V was trimmed by 2 bases and J by 4 bases, leaving 9 bases between them. CDR3 amino acids: CASSYGALNQPQHF. The CDR3 nucleotides are TGTGCCAGCAGTTACGGGGCATTGAATCAGCCCCAGCATTTT.

This clonotype was detected many times. This rearrangement joins TRBV5-1 to TRBJ2-7; maybe TRBD2 (6 bases). V gave up 3 bases and J gave up 2 bases, with 12 bases separating them. Germline lookup yields CDR1 SGHRS and CDR2 YFSETQ. CDR3 length: 14 residues. The CDR3 DNA follows: TGCGCCAGCAGCTCAACCGGGAGCCCCTACGAGCAGTACTTC. Translated: CASSSTGSPYEQYF.